This T cell receptor beta chain was captured in a study of T cell repertoires in aging, cancer and after chemotherapy. Across the study: Patients with glioblastoma brain tumors were sampled before and after temozolomide-based therapy. About 10 million TCR reads made up the full dataset.

The template was genomic DNA from peripheral blood, not RNA. A mixed TRB-A/B primer pool amplified rearranged TRB by multiplex touch-down PCR. One entry per CDR3 protein, called by TCRdb with MiXCR from the multiplex PCR reads. The sample has around 1,700 distinct CDR3 sequences, 34% seen once; the top ten hold approximately 30%. With regard to this clonotype: Its target is unknown.

Findings of the study overall: In each cancer cohort, median generation probability increased across chemotherapy, suggesting thymic output rebounded.

The TCR sequence derives from a human donor with a solid tumor. The donor label of this sample is uncertain. Sequenced input: blood.

The CDR3 region is CASGLLLGTDYSPPQHF. DNA of the CDR3: TGTGCTAGTGGTTTGCTCTTAGGGACAGATTATTCTCCGCCCCAGCATTTT. The rearrangement uses TRBV12-5 and TRBJ1-5; 7 bases agree with TRBD1. With 2 bases clipped from V and 9 bases from J, the junction kept 16 bases outside the gene matches. CDR3 size: 17 residues. Germline loops: CDR1 LGHNT, CDR2 FRNRAP.